Each of the 30 T cell receptor beta chains below was sequenced from the same sample in a study of PD-1 blockade in classical Hodgkin lymphoma. Assay used: immunoSEQ multiplex PCR; TCRdb lists only in-frame clones, some missing. The repertoire holds about 97,000 clones, with approximately 88% as singletons. Patients all relapsed after autologous stem cell transplantation, and there was variation in brentuximab vedotin exposure. The sample in question was peripheral blood mononuclear cells (PBMCs), obtained at baseline. These receptors originate from a human donor with classical Hodgkin lymphoma.

J is TRBJ1-1 and V is TRBV2, with a weak D call TRBD1 (6 bases). V dropped 8 bases and J dropped 3 bases, with 22 bases sitting between them. Germline V gives CDR1 SNHLY, CDR2 FYNNEI. The CDR3 runs 16 residues. In nucleotides, the CDR3 is TGTGCCAGCCCACAGGGAGGCGGATGGGAGGACACTGAAGCTTTCTTT. Translation gives CASPQGGGWEDTEAFF.

The chain combines TRBV29-1 with TRBJ2-5, with D unclear. The CDR3 spans 12 residues. The V gene lost 5 bases and the J gene lost 4 bases, with 11 bases spanning the gap. Germline CDR1 SQVTM, CDR2 ANQGSEA. In nucleotides, the CDR3 is TGCAGCGTTAGCTACATGAGAGAGACCCAGTACTTC. It translates to CSVSYMRETQYF.

This clone showed up just once. The rearrangement uses TRBV5-1 and TRBJ2-1; 8 bases map to TRBD1. The trim removed 5 bases at V and 13 bases at J, leaving 14 bases unmatched. This CDR3 contains 14 residues. The V gene's germline CDR1 is SGHRS and CDR2 YFSETQ. The CDR3 DNA sequence: TGCGCCAGCAGTTCGATCGGGACAGGCGAGGGTCAGTTCTTC. It yields the protein CASSSIGTGEGQFF.

This chain links TRBV19 with TRBJ1-5; unclear D gene. V lost 8 bases to trimming and J lost 7 bases, with 15 bases between them. Germline V gene lookup returns CDR1 LNHDA and CDR2 SQIVND (reference sequence). The CDR3 covers 13 residues. CDR3 loop: CASSPGWQQPQHF. The CDR3 DNA reads as TGTGCCAGTTCTCCGGGGTGGCAGCAGCCCCAGCATTTT.

The V call is TRBV15, the J call TRBJ1-2, with D tentatively TRBD1 (5 bases). The CDR3 has 15 residues. CDR1 and CDR2 from the germline V gene are LNHNV and YYDKDF (reference sequence). Deletions cut 1 base from V and 2 bases from J, with 11 bases between. The CDR3 nucleotides are TGTGCCACCAGCAGAGGGCAGGGTACGAACTATGGCTACACCTTC. Amino acids: CATSRGQGTNYGYTF.

The chain recombines TRBV19 with TRBJ2-1, with TRBD2 matching 8 bases. Germline loops: CDR1 LNHDA, CDR2 SQIVND (reference sequence). This CDR3 has 17 amino acids. V shed 3 bases and J 1 base; nucleotides not matched to a gene: 8. The CDR3 reads CASSMTAGTSSYNEQFF. The CDR3 DNA sequence: TGTGCCAGTAGTATGACGGCCGGGACTAGTTCCTACAATGAGCAGTTCTTC. The variable domain in full, with the rest retrieved from reference TRBV19 and TRBJ2-1, is DGGITQSPKYLFRKEGQNVTLSCEQNLNHDAMYWYRQDPGQGLRLIYYSQIVNDFQKGDIAEGYSVSREKKESFPLTVTSAQKNPTAFYLCASSMTAGTSSYNEQFFGPGTRLTVL.

As for this clone: The same CDR3 can be traced to other DNA sequences in this sample. This chain connects TRBV7-2 to TRBJ2-3, with no clear D. Germline V gene sequence: CDR1 SGHTA, CDR2 FQGNSA. CDR3 length equals 12 residues. Trimming stripped 4 bases from V and 2 bases from J, with 4 bases between. In nucleotides, the CDR3 is TGTGCCAGCAGCTCCACCACAGATACGCAGTATTTT. Residues: CASSSTTDTQYF.

The chain recombines TRBV7-9 with TRBJ2-2, with 10 bases matching TRBD2. The length of the CDR3 is 14 residues. Trimming removed 5 bases from V and 6 bases from J; junction bases left unmatched: 3. Germline V gene sequence: CDR1 SEHNR, CDR2 FQNEAQ (reference sequence). This chain's CDR3 is CASSRGLAAGELFF. The CDR3 DNA reads TGTGCCAGCAGCAGAGGACTAGCGGCCGGGGAGCTGTTTTTT.

The chain is built from TRBV5-1 and TRBJ2-7; 9 bases align to TRBD2. The CDR3 has 15 residues. V was pared by 0 bases and J by 3 bases, with 4 bases of the junction left unmatched. Germline V gives CDR1 SGHRS, CDR2 YFSETQ. CDR3 amino acids: CASSLGGRGFYEQYF. The CDR3 bases are TGCGCCAGCAGCTTGGGCGGGAGGGGATTCTACGAGCAGTACTTC.

V usage is TRBV5-1 and J usage is TRBJ1-4; perhaps TRBD1 as D (6 bases). This CDR3 has 15 residues. V gave up 1 base and J gave up 0 bases, with 7 bases separating them. In germline, CDR1 is SGHRS, CDR2 YFSETQ. CDR3 amino acids: CASSLQGTTNEKLFF. For the CDR3, the DNA is TGCGCCAGCAGCTTGCAGGGGACAACTAATGAAAAACTGTTTTTT.

The rearrangement joins TRBV10-1 to TRBJ2-2; a weak D match, TRBD1 (6 bases). Trimming stripped 3 bases from V and 2 bases from J, with 13 bases between. The CDR3 runs 16 residues. In germline, CDR1 is WNHNN, CDR2 SYGVQD (reference sequence). Written as DNA, the CDR3 is TGCGCCAGCAGTGAAAATAGGGGGATCAACACCGGGGAGCTGTTTTTT. Translation gives CASSENRGINTGELFF.

The chain is built from TRBV5-4 and TRBJ2-7, with D tentatively TRBD1 or TRBD2 (5 bases each). V lost 4 bases and J 5 bases, leaving 10 bases between the germline ends. Germline CDR1 reads SGHNT; CDR2 reads YYREEE (reference sequence). This CDR3 contains 12 residues. Written as DNA, the CDR3 is TGTGCCAGCAGCGGGGCGGGTAACGAGCAGTACTTC. Its protein product is CASSGAGNEQYF.

The CDR3 here is CASSQTSPGDYGYTF. The CDR3 nucleotides read TGCGCCAGCAGCCAAACATCTCCTGGGGACTATGGCTACACCTTC. This chain joins TRBV4-3 and TRBJ1-2; D uncertain. The CDR3 runs 15 residues. Trimming removed 2 bases at V and 3 bases at J, with 13 bases between. Looked up from germline, CDR1 is LGHNA and CDR2 is YSLEER.

The chain recombines TRBV18 with TRBJ2-5, with 7 bases that match TRBD1. This CDR3 is 15 amino acids long. Trimming took 6 bases from V and 0 from J; bases not matched to a gene: 7. Germline V CDR1 and CDR2: KGHSH, LQKENI. CDR3 loop: CASSLSDRHQETQYF. The CDR3 DNA reads TGTGCCAGCTCCCTCTCGGACAGGCACCAAGAGACCCAGTACTTC.

V usage is TRBV5-4 and J usage is TRBJ2-1, with D possibly matching TRBD2 (5 bases). Looked up from germline, CDR1 is SGHNT and CDR2 is YYREEE (reference sequence). The V end was cut by 4 bases, the J end by 6 bases, with 8 bases between. This CDR3 region has 12 residues. CDR3 bases: TGTGCCAGCAGCAAGGACTTCAATGAGCAGTTCTTC. It specifies CASSKDFNEQFF.

CDR3 sequence: CASGLAARPGELFF. The DNA for the CDR3 is TGTGCTAGTGGTTTGGCGGCTAGACCCGGGGAGCTGTTTTTT. V and J are TRBV12-5 and TRBJ2-2; D is uncertain. V lost 1 base and J 6 bases, leaving 9 bases between the germline ends. Looked up from germline, CDR1 is LGHNT and CDR2 is FRNRAP. The CDR3 sequence is 14 residues long.

The V call is TRBV27, the J call TRBJ1-3; D call uncertain. V shed 2 bases and J shed 2 bases, with 10 bases lying between them. Germline assignment: CDR1 MNHEY and CDR2 SMNVEV (reference sequence). This CDR3 has 15 residues. DNA for the CDR3: TGTGCCAGCAGTTTACAGGCCGCGGCTGGAAACACCATATATTTT. Its translation is CASSLQAAAGNTIYF.

This rearrangement joins TRBV28 to TRBJ1-5; 7 bases align to TRBD1. Per germline, CDR1 MDHEN and CDR2 SYDVKM. Unmatched junction bases numbered 4, after V lost 4 bases and J lost 1 base. The CDR3 spans 15 residues. CDR3 in amino acids: CASSSTGVSNQPQHF. CDR3 coding DNA: TGTGCCAGCAGTTCAACAGGGGTAAGCAATCAGCCCCAGCATTTT.

The chain employs TRBV7-9 and TRBJ1-2; D is possibly TRBD1 (5 bases). V was clipped by 2 bases and J by 4 bases, with 8 bases between them. Germline loops: CDR1 SEHNR, CDR2 FQNEAQ (reference sequence). This CDR3 is 13 amino acids long. The CDR3 sequence: CASSLFQGYGYTF. For the CDR3, the DNA is TGTGCCAGCAGCTTATTCCAGGGCTATGGCTACACCTTC.

The chain joins TRBV2 to TRBJ2-7; 8 bases align to TRBD1. V lost 0 bases to trimming and J lost 1 base; unmatched junction nucleotides: 2. CDR3 length: 15 residues. Germline V gene sequence: CDR1 SNHLY, CDR2 FYNNEI. The CDR3 coding sequence is TGTGCCAGCAGTGAAGCTACAGGGGGGTCCTACGAGCAGTACTTC. This translates into CASSEATGGSYEQYF. Supplemented by reference TRBV2 and TRBJ2-7, the full variable domain reads EPEVTQTPSHQVTQMGQEVILRCVPISNHLYFYWYRQILGQKVEFLVSFYNNEISEKSEIFDDQFSVERPDGSNFTLKIRSTKLEDSAMYFCASSEATGGSYEQYFGPGTRLTVT.

The chain couples TRBV7-9 to TRBJ2-3, with D hard to call. V was cut by 1 base and J by 15 bases, with 17 bases left in between. Germline CDR1 is SEHNR and CDR2 is FQNEAQ (reference sequence). This CDR3 is built from 13 residues. CDR3 amino acids: CASSLGRSSGKYF. In DNA form, the CDR3 reads TGTGCCAGCAGCTTAGGCCGCTCGAGTGGAAAATATTTT.

The chain couples TRBV28 to TRBJ1-4; TRBD1 is a possible D gene (5 bases). Looked up from germline, CDR1 is MDHEN and CDR2 is SYDVKM. The CDR3 is 15 amino acids. V was pared by 7 bases and J by 8 bases, with 20 bases between. The CDR3 sequence is CASTSLRGDAEKLFF. CDR3 sequence (DNA): TGTGCCAGCACCTCCCTCCGGGGGGATGCGGAAAAACTGTTTTTT. The full variable domain, in which reference TRBV28 and TRBJ1-4 provide the parts outside the CDR3, is DVKVTQSSRYLVKRTGEKVFLECVQDMDHENMFWYRQDPGLGLRLIYFSYDVKMKEKGDIPEGYSVSREKKERFSLILESASTNQTSMYLCASTSLRGDAEKLFFGSGTQLSVL.

The rearrangement links TRBV5-1 to TRBJ2-1, with 8 bases lining up with TRBD2. V was pared by 4 bases and J by 9 bases, with 6 bases of the junction left unmatched. Germline V gives CDR1 SGHRS, CDR2 YFSETQ. The length of the CDR3 is 13 residues. The CDR3 is CASSRTSRGEQFF. CDR3 DNA sequence: TGCGCCAGCAGCCGGACTAGCCGCGGTGAGCAGTTCTTC.

This chain uses TRBV28 with TRBJ2-7; 7 bases are a match to TRBD1. Germline trimming cut 0 bases from V and 5 bases from J; bases unmatched to any gene: 4. The CDR3 length is 14 residues. The V gene's germline CDR1 is MDHEN and CDR2 SYDVKM. CDR3 sequence (DNA): TGTGCCAGCAGTTTATGGGGACAGTTCCACGAGCAGTACTTC. It codes for CASSLWGQFHEQYF.

The chain links TRBV30 to TRBJ2-1; D gene uncertain. The V end was cut by 0 bases, the J end by 12 bases, with 9 bases between. Per the germline V gene, CDR1 is GTSNPN and CDR2 is SVGIG (reference sequence). This CDR3 contains 11 residues. CDR3 region: CAWSVNSRQFF. CDR3 bases: TGTGCCTGGAGTGTAAACAGCCGGCAGTTCTTC.

V usage is TRBV6-5 and J usage is TRBJ2-6; D ambiguous. Per germline, CDR1 MNHEY and CDR2 SVGAGI. The CDR3 covers 14 residues. Trimming left V 0 bases short and J 1 base short, with 1 base between. The CDR3 sequence: CASSYSSGANVLTF. For the CDR3, the DNA is TGTGCCAGCAGTTACTCTTCTGGGGCCAACGTCCTGACTTTC.

This chain links TRBV10-3 with TRBJ1-5; 10 bases are shared with TRBD1. The CDR3 has 15 amino acids. The germline CDR1 and CDR2 sequences are ENHRY and SYGVKD. J was trimmed by 6 bases and V by 0 bases; bases with no gene match: 2. Here the CDR3 reads CAISESRTGGQPQHF. The CDR3, as DNA: TGTGCCATCAGTGAGTCTAGGACAGGGGGTCAGCCCCAGCATTTT.

The V gene is TRBV6-5, the J gene TRBJ2-4, with 8 nucleotides matching TRBD2. CDR3 size: 14 residues. Trimming took 5 bases from V and 2 from J; bases not matched to a gene: 2. Per the germline V gene, CDR1 is MNHEY and CDR2 is SVGAGI. The DNA for the CDR3 is TGTGCCAGCAGTGCGGGGGGTACCAAAAACATTCAGTACTTC. It specifies CASSAGGTKNIQYF.

The chain uses TRBV19 and TRBJ2-1; D not certain. The CDR3 runs to 16 residues. Germline CDR1 is LNHDA and CDR2 is SQIVND (reference sequence). Trimming removed 7 bases from V and 0 bases from J, with 16 bases in between. CDR3 coding DNA: TGTGCCAGTACTTTCGGTAGGCGTACCTCCTACAATGAGCAGTTCTTC. This gives the protein CASTFGRRTSYNEQFF.

The J gene is TRBJ2-3, the V gene TRBV6-1; 10 bases are a match to TRBD2. Per the germline V gene, CDR1 is MNHNS and CDR2 is SASEGT. V lost 2 bases and J lost 4; bases outside the gene matches: 9. The CDR3 runs to 17 residues. The CDR3 DNA is TGTGCCAGCAGTGAACTTATTTGGCTAGCGGGAGCAGATACGCAGTATTTT. Protein: CASSELIWLAGADTQYF.